The following is a T cell receptor (beta chain) sequence with its context. In the study's own analysis: Reference gene primers were amplified, and this amplification served to estimate nucleated cell counts. The method was immunoSEQ multiplex PCR; TCRdb's version includes in-frame clones alone and lacks a portion of them. The V and J calls and clone size were taken over from that table, and D and trimming were inferred from the DNA. The sample consists of around 65,000 clones, about 81% of them appearing once. The record originates from a study of blood T cell repertoires in COVID-19. Study at large: Acute and convalescent COVID-19 specimens originated in the United States, Italy and Spain. PBMCs, B-cell-depleted T cells, or T cells were the source of the cDNA or gDNA that made up the material.

From germline, CDR1 is SGHAT and CDR2 FQNNGV. The CDR3 has 16 residues. J gave up 4 bases and V 4 bases, and 4 bases lay outside the gene matches. The V and J genes are TRBV11-2 and TRBJ2-1; 13 nucleotides line up with TRBD2. The sequencing input was peripheral blood. The TCR sequence derives from a human donor in a cohort sampled during active COVID-19. Written as DNA, the CDR3 is TGTGCCAGCAGCTCAGCGGGACTAGCGGGATACAATGAGCAGTTCTTC. It translates to CASSSAGLAGYNEQFF.